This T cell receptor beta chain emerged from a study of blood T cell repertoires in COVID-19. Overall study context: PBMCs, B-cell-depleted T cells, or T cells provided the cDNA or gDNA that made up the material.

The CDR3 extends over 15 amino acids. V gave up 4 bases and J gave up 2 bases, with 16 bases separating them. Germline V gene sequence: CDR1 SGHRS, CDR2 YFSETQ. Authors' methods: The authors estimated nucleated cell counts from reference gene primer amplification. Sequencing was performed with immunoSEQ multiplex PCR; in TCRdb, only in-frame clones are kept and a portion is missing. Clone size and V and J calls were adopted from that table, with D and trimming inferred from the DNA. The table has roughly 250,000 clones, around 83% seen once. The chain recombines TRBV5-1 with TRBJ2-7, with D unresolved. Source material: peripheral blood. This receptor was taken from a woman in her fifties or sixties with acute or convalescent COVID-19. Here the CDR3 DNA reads TGCGCCAGCAGCCGAGACCCAGGTTTCACCTACGAGCAGTACTTC. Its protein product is CASSRDPGFTYEQYF.